Sequencing of this T cell receptor beta chain was carried out in a study of vaccination and CD4 T cells after COVID-19. The assay that was used to sequence DNA from cultured CD4+ T cells was the Oncomine TCR Beta short-read assay. TCRdb redid the calling of the PCR reads with MiXCR, one entry per CDR3 protein. The data show about 21,000 distinct CDR3 sequences, 30% to 45% seen once. The CDR3 loop spans 15 amino acids. The germline V gene encodes CDR1 WNHNN and CDR2 SYGVQD (reference sequence). Trimming stripped 0 bases from V and 8 bases from J, with 16 bases between. Points on this clonotype: Its antigen is currently unknown.

The treatment is: 10-day PBMC culture with coronavirus spike peptide pools or control peptides (ViraFEST assay). The clonotype was recovered from a human donor who had recovered from COVID-19. The chain has TRBV10-1 and TRBJ1-2; D uncertain. Sample: CD4+ T cells from blood, cultured in vitro, taken before SARS-CoV-2 vaccination. The CDR3 sequence: CASSESIGSITGYTF. As DNA, the CDR3 is TGCGCCAGCAGTGAGTCGATAGGCAGCATTACGGGCTACACCTTC.